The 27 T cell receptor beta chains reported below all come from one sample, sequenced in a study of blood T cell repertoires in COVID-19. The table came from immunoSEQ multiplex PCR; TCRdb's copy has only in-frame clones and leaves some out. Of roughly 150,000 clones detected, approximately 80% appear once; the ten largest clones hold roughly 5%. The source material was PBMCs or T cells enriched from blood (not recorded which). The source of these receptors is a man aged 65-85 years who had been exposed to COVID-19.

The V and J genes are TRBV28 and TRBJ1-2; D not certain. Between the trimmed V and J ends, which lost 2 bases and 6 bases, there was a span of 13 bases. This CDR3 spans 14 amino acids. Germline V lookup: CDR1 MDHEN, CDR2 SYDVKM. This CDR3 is CASSLIASSDGYTF. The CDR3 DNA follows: TGTGCCAGCAGTTTAATAGCCAGCTCGGATGGCTACACCTTC.

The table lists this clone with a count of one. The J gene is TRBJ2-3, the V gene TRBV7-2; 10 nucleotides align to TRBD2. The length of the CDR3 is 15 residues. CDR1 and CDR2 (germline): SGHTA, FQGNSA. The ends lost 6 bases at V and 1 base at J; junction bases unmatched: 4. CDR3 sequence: CASRLLAGRTDTQYF. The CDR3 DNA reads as TGTGCCAGCAGGTTACTAGCGGGACGCACAGATACGCAGTATTTT.

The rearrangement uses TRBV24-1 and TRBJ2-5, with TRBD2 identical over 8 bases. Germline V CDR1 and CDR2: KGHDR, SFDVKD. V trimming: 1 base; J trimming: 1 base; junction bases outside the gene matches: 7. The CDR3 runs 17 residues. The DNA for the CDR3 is TGTGCCACCAGTGATTTAACCAGCGGGAGCTCCCAAGAGACCCAGTACTTC. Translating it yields CATSDLTSGSSQETQYF.

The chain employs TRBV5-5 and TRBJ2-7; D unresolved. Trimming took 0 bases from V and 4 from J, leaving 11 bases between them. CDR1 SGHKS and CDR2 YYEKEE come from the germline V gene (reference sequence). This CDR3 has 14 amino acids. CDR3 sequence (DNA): TGTGCCAGCAGCTTGGAGATTCGGAGTTACGAGCAGTACTTC. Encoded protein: CASSLEIRSYEQYF.

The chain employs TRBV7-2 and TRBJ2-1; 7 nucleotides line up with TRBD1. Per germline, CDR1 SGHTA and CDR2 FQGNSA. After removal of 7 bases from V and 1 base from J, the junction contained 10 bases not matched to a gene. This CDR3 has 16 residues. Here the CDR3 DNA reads TGTGCCAGCACCCTAGGGGGCGTTCTTTCCTACAATGAGCAGTTCTTC. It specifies CASTLGGVLSYNEQFF.

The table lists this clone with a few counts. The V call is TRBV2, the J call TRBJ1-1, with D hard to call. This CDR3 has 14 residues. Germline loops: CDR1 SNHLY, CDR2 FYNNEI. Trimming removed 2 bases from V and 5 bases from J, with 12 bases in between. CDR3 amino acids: CASSEQEERTEAFF. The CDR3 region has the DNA TGTGCCAGCAGTGAACAGGAAGAACGAACTGAAGCTTTCTTT.

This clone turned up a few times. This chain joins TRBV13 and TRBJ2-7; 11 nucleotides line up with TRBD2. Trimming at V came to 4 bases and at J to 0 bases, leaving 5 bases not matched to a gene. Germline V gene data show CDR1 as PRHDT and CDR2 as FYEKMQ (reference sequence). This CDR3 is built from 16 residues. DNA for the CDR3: TGTGCCAGCAGCTCACTGGGACTAGCGGCCTCCTACGAGCAGTACTTC. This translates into CASSSLGLAASYEQYF.

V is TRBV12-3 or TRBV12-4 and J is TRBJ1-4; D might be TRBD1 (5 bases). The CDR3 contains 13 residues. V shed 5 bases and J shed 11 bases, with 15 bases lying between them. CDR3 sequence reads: CASSTREGWKLFF. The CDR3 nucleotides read TGTGCCAGCAGTACCCGGGAGGGGTGGAAACTGTTTTTT.

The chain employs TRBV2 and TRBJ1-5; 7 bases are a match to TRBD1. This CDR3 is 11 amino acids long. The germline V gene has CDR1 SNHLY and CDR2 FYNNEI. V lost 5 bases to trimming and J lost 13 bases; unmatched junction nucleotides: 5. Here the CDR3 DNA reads TGTGCCAGCAGTAAGGGGGCAGGTCAGCATTTT. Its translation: CASSKGAGQHF.

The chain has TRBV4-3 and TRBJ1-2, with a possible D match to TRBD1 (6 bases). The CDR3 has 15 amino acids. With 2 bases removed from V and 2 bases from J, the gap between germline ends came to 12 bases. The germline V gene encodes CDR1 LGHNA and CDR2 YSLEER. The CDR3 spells CASSQLGQYNYGYTF. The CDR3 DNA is TGCGCCAGCAGCCAACTTGGACAGTACAACTATGGCTACACCTTC.

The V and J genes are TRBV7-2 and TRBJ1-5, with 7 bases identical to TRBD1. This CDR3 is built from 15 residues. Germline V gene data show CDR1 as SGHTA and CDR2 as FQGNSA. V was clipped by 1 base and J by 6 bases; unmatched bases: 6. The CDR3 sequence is CASSLEGGRSQPQHF. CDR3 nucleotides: TGTGCCAGCAGCTTAGAAGGGGGCAGAAGTCAGCCCCAGCATTTT.

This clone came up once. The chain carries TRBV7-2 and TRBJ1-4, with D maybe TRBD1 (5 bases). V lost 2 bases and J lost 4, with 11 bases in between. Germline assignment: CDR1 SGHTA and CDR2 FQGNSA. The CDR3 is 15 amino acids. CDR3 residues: CASSLNGGLNEKLFF. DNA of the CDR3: TGTGCCAGCAGCTTAAATGGGGGACTTAATGAAAAACTGTTTTTT.

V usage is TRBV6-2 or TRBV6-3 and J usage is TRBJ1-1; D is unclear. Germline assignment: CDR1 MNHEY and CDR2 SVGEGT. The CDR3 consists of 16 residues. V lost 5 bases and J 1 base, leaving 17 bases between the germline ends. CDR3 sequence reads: CASSTPSGGPNTEAFF. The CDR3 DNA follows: TGTGCCAGCAGTACCCCCTCGGGAGGGCCGAACACTGAAGCTTTCTTT.

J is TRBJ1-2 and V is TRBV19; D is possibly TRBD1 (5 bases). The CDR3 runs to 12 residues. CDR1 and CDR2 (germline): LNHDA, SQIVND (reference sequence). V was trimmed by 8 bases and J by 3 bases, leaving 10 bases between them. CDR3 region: CASLQGYYGYTF. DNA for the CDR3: TGTGCCAGTTTGCAGGGCTACTATGGCTACACCTTC. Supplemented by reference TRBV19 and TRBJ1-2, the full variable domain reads DGGITQSPKYLFRKEGQNVTLSCEQNLNHDAMYWYRQDPGQGLRLIYYSQIVNDFQKGDIAEGYSVSREKKESFPLTVTSAQKNPTAFYLCASLQGYYGYTFGSGTRLTVV.

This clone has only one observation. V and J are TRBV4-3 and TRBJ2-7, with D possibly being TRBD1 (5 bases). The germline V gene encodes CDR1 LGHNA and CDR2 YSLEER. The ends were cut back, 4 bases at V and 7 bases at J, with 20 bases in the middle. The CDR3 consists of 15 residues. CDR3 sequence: CASSLTAKNYEEQYF. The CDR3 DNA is TGCGCCAGCAGCCTGACAGCTAAAAACTACGAGGAGCAGTACTTC.

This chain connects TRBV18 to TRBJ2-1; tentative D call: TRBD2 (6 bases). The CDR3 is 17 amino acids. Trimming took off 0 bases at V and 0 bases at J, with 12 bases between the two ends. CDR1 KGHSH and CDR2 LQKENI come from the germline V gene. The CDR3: CASSPPLAGSSYNEQFF. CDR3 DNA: TGTGCCAGCTCACCACCGTTGGCGGGGAGCTCCTACAATGAGCAGTTCTTC.

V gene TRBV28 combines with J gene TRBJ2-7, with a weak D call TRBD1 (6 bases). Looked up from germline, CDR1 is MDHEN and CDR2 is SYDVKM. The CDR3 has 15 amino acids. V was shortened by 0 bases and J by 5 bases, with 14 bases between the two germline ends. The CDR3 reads CASSLWTTGVHEQYF. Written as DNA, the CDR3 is TGTGCCAGCAGTTTATGGACGACAGGTGTACACGAGCAGTACTTC.

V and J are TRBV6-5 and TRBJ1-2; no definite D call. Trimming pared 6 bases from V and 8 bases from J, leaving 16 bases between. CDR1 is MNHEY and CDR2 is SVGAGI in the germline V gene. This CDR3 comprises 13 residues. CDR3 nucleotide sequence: TGTGCCAGCAGCCAGCCGGAGGGAGGGGGCTACACCTTC. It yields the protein CASSQPEGGGYTF.

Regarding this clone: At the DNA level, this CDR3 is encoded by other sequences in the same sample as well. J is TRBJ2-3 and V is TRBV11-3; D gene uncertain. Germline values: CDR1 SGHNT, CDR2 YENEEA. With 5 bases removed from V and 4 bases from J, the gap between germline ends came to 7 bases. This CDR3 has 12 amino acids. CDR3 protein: CASSRRSDTQYF. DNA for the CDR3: TGTGCCAGCAGCCGCCGGTCAGATACGCAGTATTTT.

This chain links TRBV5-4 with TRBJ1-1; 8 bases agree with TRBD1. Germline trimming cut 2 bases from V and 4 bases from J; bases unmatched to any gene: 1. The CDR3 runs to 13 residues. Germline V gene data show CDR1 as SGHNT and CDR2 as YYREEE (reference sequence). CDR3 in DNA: TGTGCCAGCAGCTTAGACAGGGGCACTGAAGCTTTCTTT. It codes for CASSLDRGTEAFF.

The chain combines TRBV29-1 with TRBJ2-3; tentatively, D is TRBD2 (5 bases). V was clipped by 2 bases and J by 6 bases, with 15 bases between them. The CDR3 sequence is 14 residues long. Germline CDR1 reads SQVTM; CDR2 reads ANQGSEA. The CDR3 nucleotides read TGCAGCGTTGAAACGGGGTTTGAGGTGGATACGCAGTATTTT. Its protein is CSVETGFEVDTQYF.

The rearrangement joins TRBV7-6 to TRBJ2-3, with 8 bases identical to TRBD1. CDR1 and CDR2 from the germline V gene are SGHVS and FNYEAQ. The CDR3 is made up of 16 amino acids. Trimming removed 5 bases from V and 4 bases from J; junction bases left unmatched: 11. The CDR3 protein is CASSLRGRGSADTQYF. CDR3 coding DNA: TGTGCCAGCAGCCTCAGGGGGCGCGGTAGCGCAGATACGCAGTATTTT.

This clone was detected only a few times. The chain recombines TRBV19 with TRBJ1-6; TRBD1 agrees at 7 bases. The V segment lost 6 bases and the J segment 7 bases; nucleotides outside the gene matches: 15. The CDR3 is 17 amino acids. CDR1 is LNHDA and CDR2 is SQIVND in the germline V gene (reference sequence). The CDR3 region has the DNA TGTGCCAGTAGAACGTCCGCAGGGGGTCGGTCGAATTCACCCCTCCACTTT. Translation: CASRTSAGGRSNSPLHF.

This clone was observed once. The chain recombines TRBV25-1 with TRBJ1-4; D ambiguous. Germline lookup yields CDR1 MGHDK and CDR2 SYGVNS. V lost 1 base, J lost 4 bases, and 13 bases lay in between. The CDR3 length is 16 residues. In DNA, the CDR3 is TGTGCCAGCAGTGAATTTGAGGGCGTAATTAATGAAAAACTGTTTTTT. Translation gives CASSEFEGVINEKLFF.

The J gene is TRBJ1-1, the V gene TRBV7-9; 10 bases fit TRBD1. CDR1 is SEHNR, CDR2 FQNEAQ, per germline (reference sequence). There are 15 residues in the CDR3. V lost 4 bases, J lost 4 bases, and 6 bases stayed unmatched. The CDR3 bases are TGTGCCAGCAGCTCGACAGGGGGCGTCGGCACTGAAGCTTTCTTT. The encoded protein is CASSSTGGVGTEAFF.

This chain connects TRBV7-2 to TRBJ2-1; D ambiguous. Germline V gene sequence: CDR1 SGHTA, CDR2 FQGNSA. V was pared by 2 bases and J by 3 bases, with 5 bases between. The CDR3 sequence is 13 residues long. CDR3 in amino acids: CASSLQIYNEQFF. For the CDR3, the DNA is TGTGCCAGCAGCTTACAGATCTACAATGAGCAGTTCTTC.

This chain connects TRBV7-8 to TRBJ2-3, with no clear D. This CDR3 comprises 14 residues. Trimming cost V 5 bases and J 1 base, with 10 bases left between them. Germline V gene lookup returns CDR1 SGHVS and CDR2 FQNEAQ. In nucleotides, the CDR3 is TGTGCCAGCAGCCCCTCACACGGCACAGATACGCAGTATTTT. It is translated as CASSPSHGTDTQYF.